One sample yielded the 20 T cell receptor beta chains listed below, sequenced in a study of T-cell reconstitution after alpha-beta-depleted transplantation in children. The TCRbeta library was prepared with unique molecular identifiers. One entry per CDR3 protein results from TCRdb running MiXCR on the PCR reads. The sample records about 190,000 distinct CDR3 sequences, about 6.8% being singletons. Sequenced material: PBMCs from the stem cell graft donor, taken from the stem cell graft. Every receptor here comes from a human donor who donated a stem cell graft to a child with Wiskott-Aldrich syndrome.

This clonotype was seen ten or more times. The chain links TRBV7-9 to TRBJ1-5; 9 bases are shared with TRBD1. Unmatched junction bases numbered 7, after V lost 4 bases and J lost 0 bases. Germline-derived CDR1 and CDR2 are SEHNR and FQNEAQ (reference sequence). The CDR3 sequence is 17 residues long. CDR3 loop: CASSYWGGQGSNQPQHF. For the CDR3, the DNA is TGTGCCAGCAGCTATTGGGGGGGACAGGGTAGCAATCAGCCCCAGCATTTT.

This clonotype has a count of ten or more. The rearrangement uses TRBV6-5 and TRBJ1-1; D call uncertain. There are 12 residues in the CDR3. The germline V and J ends were trimmed by 8 bases and 4 bases, with 11 bases remaining between them. CDR1 is MNHEY and CDR2 is SVGAGI in the germline V gene. The CDR3 coding sequence is TGTGCCAGCGTCCGGGCGGGCACTGAAGCTTTCTTT. Its protein product is CASVRAGTEAFF.

This clonotype was detected ten times or more. This chain uses TRBV9 with TRBJ2-7; 7 nucleotides agree with TRBD2. With V trimmed by 0 bases and J by 6 bases, 15 bases remained unmatched. Germline V CDR1 and CDR2: SGDLS, YYNGEE. This CDR3 region has 17 residues. The CDR3 DNA is TGTGCCAGCAGCGTAGACCCTGTGGCGGGAGTCTTAGGCGAGCAGTACTTC. Translated: CASSVDPVAGVLGEQYF.

This clonotype was counted many times. This chain uses TRBV7-2 with TRBJ1-6; D gene ambiguous. The V end was cut by 0 bases, the J end by 0 bases, with 6 bases between. Germline lookup yields CDR1 SGHTA and CDR2 FQGNSA. CDR3 length: 16 residues. This chain's CDR3 is CASSLAPNSYNSPLHF. CDR3 nucleotide sequence: TGTGCCAGCAGCTTAGCGCCCAACTCCTATAATTCACCCCTCCACTTT.

V and J are TRBV5-1 and TRBJ2-5, with TRBD1 matching 9 bases. The ends lost 4 bases at V and 5 bases at J; junction bases unmatched: 9. Per germline, CDR1 SGHRS and CDR2 YFSETQ. This CDR3 has 15 residues. CDR3 nucleotides: TGCGCCAGCAGCCCGCGGACAGGGGCGGGGGAGACCCAGTACTTC. Residues: CASSPRTGAGETQYF.

This clonotype has at least ten counts. This chain joins TRBV20-1 and TRBJ1-3; a possible D gene is TRBD1 (5 bases). Germline V gives CDR1 DFQATT, CDR2 SNEGSKA (reference sequence). Trimming left V 3 bases short and J 0 bases short, with 6 bases between. The CDR3 has 13 residues. The CDR3 here is CSARDISGNTIYF. The DNA for the CDR3 is TGCAGTGCTAGGGACATCTCTGGAAACACCATATATTTT.

In its sample, this clonotype was seen many times. The V call is TRBV7-2, the J call TRBJ2-1; 11 bases are shared with TRBD2. J lost 7 bases, V lost 5 bases, and 4 bases had no gene match. The CDR3 is 14 residues long. Germline CDR1 SGHTA, CDR2 FQGNSA. As DNA, the CDR3 is TGTGCCAGCAGCGCAATAGCGGGAGGGAATGAGCAGTTCTTC. Translation: CASSAIAGGNEQFF.

This chain connects TRBV20-1 to TRBJ1-5; D may be TRBD1 (5 bases). The germline V gene has CDR1 DFQATT and CDR2 SNEGSKA (reference sequence). CDR3 length: 14 residues. The V end lost 4 bases, the J end lost 0 bases, and 10 bases lay between the germline ends. The CDR3 DNA follows: TGCAGTGCTATGGCAGGGAATAGCAATCAGCCCCAGCATTTT. Translating gives CSAMAGNSNQPQHF.

This chain uses TRBV25-1 with TRBJ2-7; TRBD1 matches at 11 bases. Germline lookup yields CDR1 MGHDK and CDR2 SYGVNS. The trim removed 5 bases at V and 5 bases at J, leaving 8 bases unmatched. The CDR3 length is 15 residues. CDR3 protein: CASSPHLGQGDEQYF. The CDR3 DNA reads TGTGCCAGCAGTCCCCACCTGGGACAGGGGGACGAGCAGTACTTC.

V gene TRBV15 combines with J gene TRBJ2-1; unclear D gene. Germline CDR1 LNHNV, CDR2 YYDKDF (reference sequence). V was shortened by 1 base and J by 7 bases, with 8 bases between the two germline ends. This CDR3 comprises 13 residues. CDR3 sequence (DNA): TGTGCCACCAGCAGAGTACAGAGTAATGAGCAGTTCTTC. Translated, it gives CATSRVQSNEQFF.

This clonotype has a count of ten or more. V and J are TRBV12-3 or TRBV12-4 and TRBJ2-3; weak D call: TRBD2 (7 bases). V was pared by 9 bases and J by 7 bases, with 20 bases between. CDR3 length: 14 amino acids. The CDR3 reads CASTLAEGGYTQYF. The CDR3 DNA reads TGTGCCAGTACCCTAGCGGAGGGGGGGTATACGCAGTATTTT.

In its sample, this clonotype was seen many times. The chain has TRBV6-5 and TRBJ1-5, with D tentatively TRBD1 (6 bases). V was trimmed by 0 bases and J by 0 bases, leaving 9 bases between them. From germline, CDR1 is MNHEY and CDR2 SVGAGI. There are 16 residues in the CDR3. CDR3 sequence: CASSYSKGGSNQPQHF. In DNA form, the CDR3 reads TGTGCCAGCAGTTACTCGAAGGGGGGTAGCAATCAGCCCCAGCATTTT.

This clonotype was picked up many times. The chain combines TRBV10-3 with TRBJ1-5; D may be TRBD1 (6 bases). V lost 11 bases, J lost 4 bases, and 18 bases lay in between. The germline gives CDR1 ENHRY, CDR2 SYGVKD. The CDR3 spans 14 residues. CDR3 loop: CAAGPQGHNQPQHF. CDR3 DNA: TGTGCCGCCGGCCCGCAGGGGCATAATCAGCCCCAGCATTTT.

As regards this clonotype: A much bigger clone sits one base away, suggesting this may be a read error. This chain connects TRBV20-1 to TRBJ2-1; D gene ambiguous. The V gene lost 7 bases and the J gene lost 7 bases, with 11 bases spanning the gap. Germline CDR1 and CDR2: DFQATT and SNEGSKA (reference sequence). The length of the CDR3 is 11 residues. The CDR3: CSVDSLNEQFF. The CDR3 DNA is TGCAGTGTAGACTCCTTGAATGAGCAGTTCTTC.

In DNA form, the CDR3 reads TGCGCCAGCAGTTTGTCAGGGGACGCTGGAAACACCATATATTTT. It specifies CASSLSGDAGNTIYF. The chain uses TRBV10-1 and TRBJ1-3; the D gene is possibly TRBD1 (6 bases). CDR1 and CDR2 (germline): WNHNN, SYGVQD (reference sequence). V lost 5 bases, J lost 2 bases, and 13 bases lay in between. This CDR3 contains 15 residues.

In its sample, this clonotype was seen many times. The chain is built from TRBV12-3 or TRBV12-4 and TRBJ2-1, with D possibly being TRBD2 (6 bases). The V gene lost 3 bases and the J gene lost 7 bases, with 13 bases spanning the gap. The CDR3 sequence is 14 residues long. This CDR3 is CASSLGLGKNEQFF. The CDR3 DNA is TGTGCCAGCAGTTTGGGACTGGGCAAGAATGAGCAGTTCTTC.

This clonotype occurred many times. V gene TRBV7-2 combines with J gene TRBJ1-1; D is possibly TRBD1 (5 bases). Germline V gene lookup returns CDR1 SGHTA and CDR2 FQGNSA. V was pared by 4 bases and J by 0 bases, with 12 bases between. The CDR3 extends over 15 amino acids. CDR3 coding DNA: TGTGCCAGCAGCTCGGGGCAGGGAATGAACACTGAAGCTTTCTTT. Its protein is CASSSGQGMNTEAFF.

This clonotype was counted a few times. The chain recombines TRBV7-8 with TRBJ1-5; maybe TRBD1 (5 bases). The germline V gene has CDR1 SGHVS and CDR2 FQNEAQ. Trimming stripped 2 bases from V and 1 base from J, with 12 bases between. This CDR3 is built from 16 residues. The CDR3 loop reads CASSLRGAGSNQPQHF. The CDR3 DNA sequence: TGTGCCAGCAGCTTACGAGGGGCGGGGAGCAATCAGCCCCAGCATTTT.

This clonotype showed up just a few times. The CDR3 sequence is CASSPSLKNEQFF. The DNA of the CDR3 is TGTGCCAGCAGTCCCTCCTTAAAAAATGAGCAGTTCTTC. The chain recombines TRBV12-3 or TRBV12-4 with TRBJ2-1, with unresolved D. V gave up 5 bases and J gave up 7 bases, with 12 bases separating them. CDR3 length: 13 residues.

The chain uses TRBV6-2 or TRBV6-3 and TRBJ2-2, with D perhaps matching TRBD2 (6 bases). V was shortened by 6 bases and J by 0 bases, with 14 bases between the two germline ends. Germline CDR1 is MNHEY and CDR2 is SVGEGT. The CDR3 covers 16 residues. The CDR3 spells CASRLSTGANTGELFF. CDR3 sequence (DNA): TGTGCCAGCAGACTCTCGACGGGGGCGAACACCGGGGAGCTGTTTTTT.